Below are 17 T cell receptor beta chains sequenced from a single sample in a study of blood T cells in healthy people across ages. A second PCR, run for about 6 to 11 cycles, used a sample-barcoded 5' primer plus a J-beta primer mix. TCRdb recomputed calls from the 5' RACE reads with MiXCR, one row per CDR3 protein. The table lists around 1,900,000 distinct CDR3 sequences, roughly two fifths of them singletons. The source material was blood. The source of these receptors is a human donor in good health.

The chain uses TRBV11-2 and TRBJ1-2; D gene ambiguous. Trimming left V 5 bases short and J 3 bases short, with 16 bases between. The CDR3 sequence is 15 residues long. Germline V gene sequence: CDR1 SGHAT, CDR2 FQNNGV. The CDR3 DNA follows: TGTGCCAGCAGCCCAGAACCGGACGGATACTATGGCTACACCTTC. This gives the protein CASSPEPDGYYGYTF. Based on the CDR3 plus reference TRBV11-2 and TRBJ1-2, the full variable domain is EAGVAQSPRYKIIEKRQSVAFWCNPISGHATLYWYQQILGQGPKLLIQFQNNGVVDDSQLPKDRFSAERLKGVDSTLKIQPAKLEDSAVYLCASSPEPDGYYGYTFGSGTRLTVV.

This clonotype has more than one count but fewer than ten. The V call is TRBV2, the J call TRBJ2-1; D is undetermined. CDR1 and CDR2 (germline): SNHLY, FYNNEI. V lost 6 bases and J lost 0, with 9 bases in between. This CDR3 contains 14 residues. The CDR3 protein is CASRPLSSYNEQFF. DNA for the CDR3: TGTGCCAGCAGGCCGTTAAGCTCCTACAATGAGCAGTTCTTC.

This clonotype turned up a few times. This rearrangement joins TRBV5-1 to TRBJ1-6; 8 bases align to TRBD1. Trimming cost V 4 bases and J 9 bases; bases outside gene matches: 9. The V gene's germline CDR1 is SGHRS and CDR2 YFSETQ. The CDR3 sequence is 15 residues long. This CDR3 reads CASSAVGTGGSPLHF. The CDR3 DNA reads as TGCGCCAGCAGCGCCGTCGGGACAGGTGGTTCACCCCTCCACTTT.

The rearrangement links TRBV6-6 to TRBJ2-7; D is unclear. Trimming stripped 2 bases from V and 4 bases from J, with 12 bases between. This CDR3 comprises 14 residues. Looked up from germline, CDR1 is MNHNY and CDR2 is SVGAGI (reference sequence). The CDR3 DNA reads as TGTGCCAGCAGTTACCTTTCCGGGTCTTACGAGCAGTACTTC. It translates to CASSYLSGSYEQYF.

This clonotype has only a few counts. One junction end does not reproduce the germline sequence, and a read error may be involved. V and J are TRBV7-2 and TRBJ2-1; either TRBD1 or TRBD2 may fit D (6 bases each). The CDR3 loop spans 13 amino acids. Germline V CDR1 and CDR2: SGHTA, FQGNSA. The DNA of the CDR3 is TGTGCCAACAGCTGGAGGGACAACAATGAGCAGTTCTTC. Protein sequence: CANSWRDNNEQFF.

The V and J genes are TRBV7-2 and TRBJ2-6; 9 nucleotides line up with TRBD1. The V gene end was trimmed by 2 bases and the J gene end by 1 base; junction bases not matched to a gene: 3. CDR3 length equals 17 residues. Germline V lookup: CDR1 SGHTA, CDR2 FQGNSA. CDR3 sequence reads: CASSLNRGQSGANVLTF. CDR3 DNA sequence: TGTGCCAGCAGCTTAAACAGGGGGCAGTCTGGGGCCAACGTCCTGACTTTC.

This clonotype appeared a few times. This sequence joins TRBV27 and TRBJ2-4, with D possibly TRBD2 on 6 matching bases. Germline CDR1 reads MNHEY; CDR2 reads SMNVEV (reference sequence). This CDR3 has 13 residues. The germline V and J ends were trimmed by 5 bases and 9 bases, with 14 bases remaining between them. This CDR3 is CASSAGTLSIQYF. The CDR3 DNA reads as TGTGCCAGCAGTGCCGGGACTCTGAGCATTCAGTACTTC.

The chain links TRBV20-1 to TRBJ2-4; no reliable D call. The CDR3 totals 16 residues. V lost 1 base and J lost 0, with 13 bases in between. Germline CDR1 DFQATT, CDR2 SNEGSKA (reference sequence). CDR3 loop: CSARGQLILAKNIQYF. CDR3 coding DNA: TGCAGTGCTAGAGGCCAGCTGATTCTAGCCAAAAACATTCAGTACTTC.

Turning to this clonotype: A clone one base away is much larger, so this may be a read error. The chain couples TRBV12-3 or TRBV12-4 to TRBJ2-5; 9 positions agree with TRBD2. The J call may be incorrect, as the DNA end agrees better with TRBJ2-1. The CDR3 length is 15 residues. The CDR3 bases are TGTGCCAGCAGCTTACGCGGGGGGGCCCCAGAGACCCAGTTCTTC. Translating it yields CASSLRGGAPETQFF.

The chain joins TRBV6-2 or TRBV6-3 to TRBJ1-1; 7 nucleotides align to TRBD1. The CDR3 is 13 residues long. V was pared by 7 bases and J by 5 bases, with 7 bases of the junction left unmatched. Germline values: CDR1 MNHEY, CDR2 SVGEGT. CDR3 loop: CASKTTGVTEAFF. CDR3 nucleotides: TGTGCCAGCAAGACAACAGGGGTAACTGAAGCTTTCTTT.

This clonotype has just a few counts. The chain couples TRBV20-1 to TRBJ2-3, with 10 bases matching TRBD2. CDR3 size: 15 residues. From germline, CDR1 is DFQATT and CDR2 SNEGSKA (reference sequence). V was pared by 4 bases and J by 0 bases, with 4 bases of the junction left unmatched. CDR3 DNA sequence: TGCAGTGCTAACGAGCGGGGGGGGAGCACAGATACGCAGTATTTT. It codes for CSANERGGSTDTQYF.

This clonotype was counted only a few times. The rearrangement joins TRBV6-5 to TRBJ2-5, with D possibly being TRBD2 (6 bases). The closer fit of TRBJ2-7 to the DNA end suggests the J call may be wrong. CDR3 size: 13 residues. Looked up from germline, CDR1 is MNHEY and CDR2 is SVGAGI. The CDR3 coding sequence is TGTGCCAGCAGTTTCCCGGGGGAAGCCGAGCAGTACTTC. This gives the protein CASSFPGEAEQYF.

This rearrangement joins TRBV29-1 to TRBJ1-2, with D hard to call. V lost 5 bases, J lost 4 bases, and 11 bases lay in between. Germline V gene data show CDR1 as SQVTM and CDR2 as ANQGSEA. The CDR3 totals 12 residues. As DNA, the CDR3 is TGCAGCGTTAGTGTGTTTCCCTATGGCTACACCTTC. It is translated as CSVSVFPYGYTF.

Only one count was recorded for this clonotype. The rearrangement joins TRBV6-6 to TRBJ1-2, with 9 bases aligning to TRBD1. Germline CDR1 is MNHNY and CDR2 is SVGAGI (reference sequence). CDR3 length: 15 residues. The V and J ends lost 8 bases and 1 base, in that order; junction bases with no gene match: 8. The CDR3 region is CASEMGTGYNYGYTF. The CDR3 DNA is TGTGCCAGCGAAATGGGGACAGGGTATAACTATGGCTACACCTTC.

This rearrangement joins TRBV6-5 to TRBJ2-5; a weak D match, TRBD1 (5 bases). The J call is in doubt because the DNA end fits TRBJ2-7 better. Germline lookup yields CDR1 MNHEY and CDR2 SVGAGI. The CDR3 contains 16 residues. CDR3 region: CASSYVYDSFSYEQYF. The DNA of the CDR3 is TGTGCCAGCAGTTACGTTTATGACAGCTTCTCCTACGAGCAGTACTTC.

The chain is built from TRBV7-8 and TRBJ2-1; D is ambiguous. CDR3 length: 14 residues. The germline gives CDR1 SGHVS, CDR2 FQNEAQ. V lost 4 bases, J lost 8 bases, and 15 bases lay in between. In nucleotides, the CDR3 is TGTGCCAGCAGCTCGCGAGGTCCCTCCCATGAGCAGTTCTTC. Translated, it gives CASSSRGPSHEQFF. Complete variable domain (other parts from reference TRBV7-8 and TRBJ2-1): GAGVSQSPRYKVAKRGQDVALRCDPISGHVSLFWYQQALGQGPEFLTYFQNEAQLDKSGLPSDRFFAERPEGSVSTLKIQRTQQEDSAVYLCASSSRGPSHEQFFGPGTRLTVL.

This clonotype occurred a few times. The CDR3 DNA reads as TGCAGTGCTAGAGATTATCAGGAACAGGGACGGGCCAAAAACATTCAGTACTTC. As protein: CSARDYQEQGRAKNIQYF. This chain joins TRBV20-1 and TRBJ2-4; tentatively, D is TRBD1 (6 bases). The germline V gene has CDR1 DFQATT and CDR2 SNEGSKA (reference sequence). V was trimmed by 0 bases and J by 1 base, leaving 19 bases between them. The CDR3 length is 18 residues.